One sample yielded the 15 T cell receptor beta chains listed below, sequenced in a study of OX40 agonist ivuxolimab in advanced cancers. TCRdb's table, derived via immunoSEQ multiplex PCR, lists solely in-frame clones and lacks some. The sample has under 75,000 clones, around nine tenths seen once. The sample in question was CD4+ or CD8+ T cells sorted from blood, obtained in a trial of the OX40 agonist ivuxolimab. These receptors all come from an adult with an advanced solid tumor such as melanoma, head and neck, liver or kidney cancer.

CDR3 nucleotides: TGTGCCAGCAGCTTAGATTTTGTTGGAGCTTTCTACGGCTACACCTTC. Residues: CASSLDFVGAFYGYTF. V is TRBV11-2 and J is TRBJ1-2, with D uncertain. V was cut by 0 bases and J by 8 bases, with 19 bases left in between. The CDR3 sequence is 16 residues long. CDR1 and CDR2 from the germline V gene are SGHAT and FQNNGV.

This CDR3 is CAISESGQGSQPQHF. For the CDR3, the DNA is TGTGCCATCAGTGAGTCTGGACAGGGAAGTCAGCCCCAGCATTTT. The chain joins TRBV10-3 to TRBJ1-5; 8 bases line up with TRBD1. Germline lookup yields CDR1 ENHRY and CDR2 SYGVKD. J lost 6 bases, V lost 0 bases, and 4 bases had no gene match. The CDR3 loop spans 15 amino acids.

This rearrangement joins TRBV5-1 to TRBJ2-3; a possible D gene is TRBD1 (6 bases). The germline V gene has CDR1 SGHRS and CDR2 YFSETQ. The CDR3 spans 14 residues. Trimming cost V 4 bases and J 3 bases, with 12 bases left between them. The CDR3 DNA reads as TGCGCCAGCAGCACAGGGATTGAGACAGATACGCAGTATTTT. Its translation: CASSTGIETDTQYF.

This chain links TRBV18 with TRBJ2-5; 8 bases align to TRBD2. There are 14 residues in the CDR3. With V trimmed by 7 bases and J by 4 bases, 8 bases remained unmatched. Looked up from germline, CDR1 is KGHSH and CDR2 is LQKENI. CDR3 nucleotide sequence: TGTGCCAGCTTCACCGGGGGGGCCGGAGAGACCCAGTACTTC. It yields the protein CASFTGGAGETQYF.

The chain couples TRBV5-4 to TRBJ2-3; D call uncertain. The length of the CDR3 is 15 residues. Trimming pared 4 bases from V and 0 bases from J, leaving 12 bases between. Germline CDR1 reads SGHNT; CDR2 reads YYREEE (reference sequence). The CDR3 spells CASSNGPVSTDTQYF. CDR3 nucleotide sequence: TGTGCCAGCAGCAATGGGCCAGTCAGCACAGATACGCAGTATTTT.

The J gene is TRBJ2-3, the V gene TRBV9, with D possibly TRBD2 on 5 matching bases. CDR3 length equals 15 residues. Per the germline V gene, CDR1 is SGDLS and CDR2 is YYNGEE. The germline V and J ends were trimmed by 0 bases and 2 bases, with 10 bases remaining between them. The CDR3 DNA reads as TGTGCCAGCAGCGTAGGCGGGTTACCCACAGATACGCAGTATTTT. Translated, it gives CASSVGGLPTDTQYF.

The chain has TRBV5-1 and TRBJ1-4; D call uncertain. In germline, CDR1 is SGHRS, CDR2 YFSETQ. CDR3 size: 15 residues. With 4 bases removed from V and 0 bases from J, the gap between germline ends came to 10 bases. In nucleotides, the CDR3 is TGCGCCAGCAGCGCCACGGCTGCAACTAATGAAAAACTGTTTTTT. Translating it yields CASSATAATNEKLFF.

This rearrangement joins TRBV5-1 to TRBJ1-4; 7 bases align to TRBD1. Germline values: CDR1 SGHRS, CDR2 YFSETQ. After removal of 3 bases from V and 8 bases from J, the junction contained 7 bases not matched to a gene. This CDR3 comprises 14 residues. The chain's CDR3 is CASSSDRVEEKLFF. The CDR3 DNA sequence: TGCGCCAGCAGCTCTGACAGGGTTGAAGAAAAACTGTTTTTT.

The chain joins TRBV6-1 to TRBJ2-2; D possibly corresponds to TRBD2 (6 bases). CDR1 is MNHNS, CDR2 SASEGT, per germline. This CDR3 contains 14 residues. V was cut by 7 bases and J by 2 bases, with 11 bases left in between. CDR3 loop: CASTPGRNTGELFF. The CDR3 DNA reads TGTGCCAGCACGCCCGGGAGAAACACCGGGGAGCTGTTTTTT.

V and J are TRBV28 and TRBJ2-3, with no clear D. This CDR3 comprises 12 residues. V was trimmed by 6 bases and J by 4 bases, leaving 8 bases between them. Germline CDR1 MDHEN, CDR2 SYDVKM. This chain's CDR3 is CASSPLADTQYF. CDR3 nucleotides: TGTGCCAGCAGCCCCCTCGCAGATACGCAGTATTTT.

This clone appeared a few times. The chain carries TRBV2 and TRBJ1-2; D call uncertain. Germline CDR1 and CDR2: SNHLY and FYNNEI. V lost 1 base and J 14 bases, leaving 14 bases between the germline ends. This CDR3 is built from 12 residues. The CDR3 reads CASSEDRAAYTF. The CDR3 region has the DNA TGTGCCAGCAGTGAAGATAGGGCCGCCTATACCTTC.

The J gene is TRBJ2-5, the V gene TRBV10-2; D is ambiguous. The CDR3 runs 12 residues. V was clipped by 4 bases and J by 2 bases, with 5 bases between them. Per the germline V gene, CDR1 is WSHSY and CDR2 is SAAADI. CDR3 sequence (DNA): TGCGCCAGCAGTGTCGATCAAGAGACCCAGTACTTC. Amino acid sequence: CASSVDQETQYF.

The rearrangement uses TRBV5-4 and TRBJ1-2, with D maybe TRBD1 (6 bases). This CDR3 contains 14 residues. Germline CDR1 is SGHNT and CDR2 is YYREEE (reference sequence). Trimming cost V 0 bases and J 4 bases, with 10 bases left between them. The CDR3 nucleotides read TGTGCCAGCAGCTTGGGGGGGCAGGGCTATGGCTACACCTTC. This encodes CASSLGGQGYGYTF.

The chain combines TRBV5-1 with TRBJ1-3, with a tentative D call TRBD1 (5 bases). V was trimmed by 0 bases and J by 0 bases, leaving 10 bases between them. The CDR3 is 16 residues long. Germline values: CDR1 SGHRS, CDR2 YFSETQ. DNA of the CDR3: TGCGCCAGCAGCTTGGGGGGCTCAAACTCTGGAAACACCATATATTTT. Its translation is CASSLGGSNSGNTIYF.

The chain links TRBV30 to TRBJ1-3; no definite D call. Germline V gene data show CDR1 as GTSNPN and CDR2 as SVGIG (reference sequence). The CDR3 totals 13 residues. V dropped 4 bases and J dropped 4 bases, with 11 bases sitting between them. In DNA form, the CDR3 reads TGTGCCTGGAATGCCGTTTTAGGAAACACCATATATTTT. Protein product: CAWNAVLGNTIYF.